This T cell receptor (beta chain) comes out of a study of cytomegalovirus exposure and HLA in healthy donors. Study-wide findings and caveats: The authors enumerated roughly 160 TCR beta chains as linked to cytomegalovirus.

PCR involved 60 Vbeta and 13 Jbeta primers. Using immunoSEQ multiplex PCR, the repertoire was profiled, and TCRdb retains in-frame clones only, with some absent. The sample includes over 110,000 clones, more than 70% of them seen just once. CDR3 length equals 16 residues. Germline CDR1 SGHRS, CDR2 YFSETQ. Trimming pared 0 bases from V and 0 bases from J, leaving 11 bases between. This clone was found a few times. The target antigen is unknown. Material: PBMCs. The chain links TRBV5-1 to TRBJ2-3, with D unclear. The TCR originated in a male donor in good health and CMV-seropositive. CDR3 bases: TGCGCCAGCAGCTTGGGGGCATCGTCTAGCACAGATACGCAGTATTTT. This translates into CASSLGASSSTDTQYF. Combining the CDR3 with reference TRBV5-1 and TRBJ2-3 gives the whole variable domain KAGVTQTPRYLIKTRGQQVTLSCSPISGHRSVSWYQQTPGQGLQFLFEYFSETQRNKGNFPGRFSGRQFSNSRSEMNVSTLELGDSALYLCASSLGASSSTDTQYFGPGTRLTVL.